This T cell receptor beta chain was captured in a study of blood T cell repertoires in COVID-19. As for the study in general: COVID-19 samples, acute and convalescent, were from the United States, Italy and Spain.

CDR1 is SGHNT and CDR2 is YYREEE in the germline V gene (reference sequence). The CDR3 length is 14 residues. V lost 4 bases and J lost 8, with 15 bases in between. Per the original data handling: Using reference gene primer amplification, nucleated cell counts were estimated. Assay: immunoSEQ multiplex PCR; the TCRdb copy retains only in-frame clones and omits some. The D gene and trimming were derived from the DNA, and the V and J assignments and clone size from that table. Of 210,000 or so clones listed, approximately 85% are singletons. V usage is TRBV5-4 and J usage is TRBJ1-4, with a weak D call TRBD1 (6 bases). Sample: peripheral blood. This clonotype originated in a man aged 50 to 59 with COVID-19, enrolled during active disease. The CDR3 sequence is CASSLQGLGEKLFF. CDR3 nucleotide sequence: TGTGCCAGCAGCCTACAGGGATTGGGGGAAAAACTGTTTTTT. The full variable domain, completed using reference TRBV5-4 and TRBJ1-4, is ETGVTQSPTHLIKTRGQQVTLRCSSQSGHNTVSWYQQALGQGPQFIFQYYREEENGRGNFPPRFSGLQFPNYSSELNVNALELDDSALYLCASSLQGLGEKLFFGSGTQLSVL.